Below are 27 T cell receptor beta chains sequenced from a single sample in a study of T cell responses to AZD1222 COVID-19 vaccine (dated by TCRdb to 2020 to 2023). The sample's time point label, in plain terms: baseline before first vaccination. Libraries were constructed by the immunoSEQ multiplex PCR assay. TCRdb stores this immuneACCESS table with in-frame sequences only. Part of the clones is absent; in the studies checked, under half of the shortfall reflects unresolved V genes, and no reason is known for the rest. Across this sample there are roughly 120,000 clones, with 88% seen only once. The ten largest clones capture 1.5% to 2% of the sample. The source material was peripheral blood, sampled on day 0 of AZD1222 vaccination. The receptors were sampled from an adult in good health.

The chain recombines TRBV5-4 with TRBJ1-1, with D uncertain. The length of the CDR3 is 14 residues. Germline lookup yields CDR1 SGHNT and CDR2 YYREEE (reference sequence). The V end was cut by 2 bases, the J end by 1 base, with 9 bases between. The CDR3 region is CASSFHGSNTEAFF. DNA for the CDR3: TGTGCCAGCAGCTTCCACGGGTCGAACACTGAAGCTTTCTTT.

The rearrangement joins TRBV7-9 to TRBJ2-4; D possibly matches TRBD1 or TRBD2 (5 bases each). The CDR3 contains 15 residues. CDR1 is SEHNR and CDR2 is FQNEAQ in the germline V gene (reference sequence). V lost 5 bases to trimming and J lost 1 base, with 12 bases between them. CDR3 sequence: CASSARGTAKNIQYF. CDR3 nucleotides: TGTGCCAGCAGCGCGAGGGGTACGGCCAAAAACATTCAGTACTTC. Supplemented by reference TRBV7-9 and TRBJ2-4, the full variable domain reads DTGVSQNPRHKITKRGQNVTFRCDPISEHNRLYWYRQTLGQGPEFLTYFQNEAQLEKSRLLSDRFSAERPKGSFSTLEIQRTEQGDSAMYLCASSARGTAKNIQYFGAGTRLSVL.

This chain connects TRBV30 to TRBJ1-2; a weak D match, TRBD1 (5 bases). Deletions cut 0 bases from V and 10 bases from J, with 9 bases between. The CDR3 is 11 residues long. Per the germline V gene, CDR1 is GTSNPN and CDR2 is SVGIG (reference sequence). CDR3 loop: CAWSVRGPYTF. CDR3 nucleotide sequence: TGTGCCTGGAGTGTTAGGGGCCCCTACACCTTC.

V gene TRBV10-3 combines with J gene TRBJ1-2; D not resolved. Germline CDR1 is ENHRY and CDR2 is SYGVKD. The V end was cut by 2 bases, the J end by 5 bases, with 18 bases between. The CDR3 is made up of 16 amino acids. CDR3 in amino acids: CAISEPTLGNRYGYTF. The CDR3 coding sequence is TGTGCCATCAGTGAGCCGACGCTGGGGAATAGATATGGCTACACCTTC.

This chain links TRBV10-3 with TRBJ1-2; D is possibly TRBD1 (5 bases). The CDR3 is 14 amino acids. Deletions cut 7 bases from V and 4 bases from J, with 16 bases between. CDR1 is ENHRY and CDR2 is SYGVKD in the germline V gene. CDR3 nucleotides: TGTGCCATCAACGGTGCAAGGGGTGGCTATGGCTACACCTTC. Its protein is CAINGARGGYGYTF.

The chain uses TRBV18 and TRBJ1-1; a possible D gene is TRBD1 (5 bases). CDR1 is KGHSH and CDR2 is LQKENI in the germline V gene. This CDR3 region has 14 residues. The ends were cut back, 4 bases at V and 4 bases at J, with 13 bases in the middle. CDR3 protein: CASSHNQGGTEAFF. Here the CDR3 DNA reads TGTGCCAGCTCACATAACCAGGGCGGCACTGAAGCTTTCTTT.

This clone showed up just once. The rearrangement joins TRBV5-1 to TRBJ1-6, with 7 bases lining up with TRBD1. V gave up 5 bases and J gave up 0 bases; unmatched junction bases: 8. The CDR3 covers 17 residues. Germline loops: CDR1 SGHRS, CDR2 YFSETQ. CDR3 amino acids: CASRRTGASSYNSPLHF. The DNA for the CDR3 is TGCGCCAGCAGAAGAACAGGGGCAAGCTCCTATAATTCACCCCTCCACTTT.

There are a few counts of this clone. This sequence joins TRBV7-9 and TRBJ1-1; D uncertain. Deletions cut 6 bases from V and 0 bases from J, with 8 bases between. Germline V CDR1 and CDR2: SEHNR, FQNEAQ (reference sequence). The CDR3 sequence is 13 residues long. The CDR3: CASSSSLNTEAFF. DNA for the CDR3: TGTGCCAGCAGTTCCTCTTTGAACACTGAAGCTTTCTTT.

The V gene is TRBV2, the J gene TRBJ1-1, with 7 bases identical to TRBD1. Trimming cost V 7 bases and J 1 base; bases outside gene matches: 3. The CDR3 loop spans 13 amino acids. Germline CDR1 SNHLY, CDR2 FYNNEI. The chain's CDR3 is CASTGQPNTEAFF. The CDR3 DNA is TGTGCCAGCACGGGACAGCCGAACACTGAAGCTTTCTTT.

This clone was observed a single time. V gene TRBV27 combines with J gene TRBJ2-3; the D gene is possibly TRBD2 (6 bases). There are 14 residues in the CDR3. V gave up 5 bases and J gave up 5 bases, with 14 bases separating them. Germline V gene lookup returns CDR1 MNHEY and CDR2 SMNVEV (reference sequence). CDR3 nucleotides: TGTGCCAGCAGTCCCAGACTAGTCAGAGATACGCAGTATTTT. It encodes CASSPRLVRDTQYF.

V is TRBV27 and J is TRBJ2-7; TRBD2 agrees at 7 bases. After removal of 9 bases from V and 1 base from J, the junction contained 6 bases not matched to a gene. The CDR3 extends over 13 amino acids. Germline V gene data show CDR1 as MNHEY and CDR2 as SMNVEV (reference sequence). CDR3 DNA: TGTGCCAGTAGCGGGTTAAATTCCTACGAGCAGTACTTC. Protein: CASSGLNSYEQYF.

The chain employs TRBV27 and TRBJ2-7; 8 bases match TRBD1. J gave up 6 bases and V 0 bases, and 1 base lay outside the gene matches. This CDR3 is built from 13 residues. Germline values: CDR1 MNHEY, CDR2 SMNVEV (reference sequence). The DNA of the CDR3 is TGTGCCAGCAGTTTATCCAGGGGGCGCGAGCAGTACTTC. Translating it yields CASSLSRGREQYF.

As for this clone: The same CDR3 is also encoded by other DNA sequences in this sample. Here the CDR3 DNA reads TGTGCCAGCTCACCGGGACAGAATGAAAAACTGTTTTTT. Its protein product is CASSPGQNEKLFF. The chain carries TRBV18 and TRBJ1-4, with 7 positions matching TRBD1. Germline CDR1 is KGHSH and CDR2 is LQKENI. The CDR3 totals 13 residues. With V trimmed by 3 bases and J by 5 bases, 0 bases remained unmatched.

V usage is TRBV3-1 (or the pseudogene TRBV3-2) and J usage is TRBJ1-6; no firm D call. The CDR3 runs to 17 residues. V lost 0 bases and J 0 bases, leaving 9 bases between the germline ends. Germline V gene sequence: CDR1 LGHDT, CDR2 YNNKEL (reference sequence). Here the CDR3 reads CASSQDPDSSYNSPLHF. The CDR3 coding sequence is TGTGCCAGCAGCCAAGACCCGGATAGCTCCTATAATTCACCCCTCCACTTT.

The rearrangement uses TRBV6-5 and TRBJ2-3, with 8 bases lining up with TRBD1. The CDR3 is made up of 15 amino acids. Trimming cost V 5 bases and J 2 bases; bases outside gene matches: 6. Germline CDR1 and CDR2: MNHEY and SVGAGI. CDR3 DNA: TGTGCCAGCAGTCAGGGACAGGTCGACACAGATACGCAGTATTTT. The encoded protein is CASSQGQVDTDTQYF.

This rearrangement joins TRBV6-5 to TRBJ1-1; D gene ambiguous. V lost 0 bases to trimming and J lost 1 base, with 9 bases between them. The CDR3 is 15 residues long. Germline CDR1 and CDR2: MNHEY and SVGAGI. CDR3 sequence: CASSYSWARNTEAFF. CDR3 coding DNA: TGTGCCAGCAGTTACTCGTGGGCCCGGAACACTGAAGCTTTCTTT.

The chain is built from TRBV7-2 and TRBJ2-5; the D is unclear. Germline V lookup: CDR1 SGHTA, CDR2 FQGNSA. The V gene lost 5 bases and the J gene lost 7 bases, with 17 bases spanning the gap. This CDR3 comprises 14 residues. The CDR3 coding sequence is TGTGCCAGCAGCCCCCGCGTGGGGTCAGGGACCCAGTACTTC. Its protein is CASSPRVGSGTQYF. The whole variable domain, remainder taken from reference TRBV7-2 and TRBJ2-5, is GAGVSQSPSNKVTEKGKDVELRCDPISGHTALYWYRQSLGQGLEFLIYFQGNSAPDKSGLPSDRFSAERTGGSVSTLTIQRTQQEDSAVYLCASSPRVGSGTQYFGPGTRLLVL.

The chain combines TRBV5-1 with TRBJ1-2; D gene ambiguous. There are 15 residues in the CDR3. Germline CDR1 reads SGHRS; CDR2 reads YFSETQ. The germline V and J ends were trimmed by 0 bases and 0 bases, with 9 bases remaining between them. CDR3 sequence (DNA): TGCGCCAGCAGCTTGGCGGGGATAGCTAACTATGGCTACACCTTC. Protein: CASSLAGIANYGYTF.

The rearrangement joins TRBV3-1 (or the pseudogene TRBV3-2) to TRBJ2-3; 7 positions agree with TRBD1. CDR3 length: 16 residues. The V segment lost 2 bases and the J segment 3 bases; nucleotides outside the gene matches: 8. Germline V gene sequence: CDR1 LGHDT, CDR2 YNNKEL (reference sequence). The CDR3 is CASSQSGGQLTDTQYF. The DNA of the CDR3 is TGTGCCAGCAGCCAAAGTGGGGGACAGTTAACAGATACGCAGTATTTT.

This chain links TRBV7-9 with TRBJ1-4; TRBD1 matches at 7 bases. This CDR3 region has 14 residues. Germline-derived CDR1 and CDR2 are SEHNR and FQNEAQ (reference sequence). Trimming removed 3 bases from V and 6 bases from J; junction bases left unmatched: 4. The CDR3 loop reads CASSFGGGYEKLFF. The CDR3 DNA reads TGTGCCAGCAGCTTCGGAGGGGGCTATGAAAAACTGTTTTTT. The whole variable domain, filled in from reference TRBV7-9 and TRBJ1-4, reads DTGVSQNPRHKITKRGQNVTFRCDPISEHNRLYWYRQTLGQGPEFLTYFQNEAQLEKSRLLSDRFSAERPKGSFSTLEIQRTEQGDSAMYLCASSFGGGYEKLFFGSGTQLSVL.

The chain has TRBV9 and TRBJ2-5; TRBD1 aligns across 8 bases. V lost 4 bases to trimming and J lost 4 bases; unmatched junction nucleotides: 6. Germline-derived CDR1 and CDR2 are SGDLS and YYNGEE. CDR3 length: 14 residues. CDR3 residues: CASSSLGTGETQYF. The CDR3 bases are TGTGCCAGCAGCTCTCTGGGGACAGGAGAGACCCAGTACTTC.

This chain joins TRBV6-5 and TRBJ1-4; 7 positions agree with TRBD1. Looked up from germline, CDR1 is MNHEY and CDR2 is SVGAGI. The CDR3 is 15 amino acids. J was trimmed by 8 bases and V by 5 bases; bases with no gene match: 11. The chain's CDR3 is CASSTRQGIREKLFF. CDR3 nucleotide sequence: TGTGCCAGCAGTACCCGACAGGGAATTAGGGAAAAACTGTTTTTT.

CDR3 nucleotides: TGTGCCAGTGGACGGACGGCCGGGGAGCTGTTTTTT. Amino acid sequence: CASGRTAGELFF. The J gene is TRBJ2-2, the V gene TRBV9; D remains unclear. V was cut by 8 bases and J by 6 bases, with 11 bases left in between. The CDR3 is 12 residues long. CDR1 SGDLS and CDR2 YYNGEE come from the germline V gene.

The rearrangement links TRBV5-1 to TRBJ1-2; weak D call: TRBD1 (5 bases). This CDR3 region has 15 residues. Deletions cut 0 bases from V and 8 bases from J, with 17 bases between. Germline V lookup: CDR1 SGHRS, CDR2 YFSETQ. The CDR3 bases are TGCGCCAGCAGCTTGGGCGGGGGAAGCCTTCGGGGCTACACCTTC. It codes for CASSLGGGSLRGYTF.

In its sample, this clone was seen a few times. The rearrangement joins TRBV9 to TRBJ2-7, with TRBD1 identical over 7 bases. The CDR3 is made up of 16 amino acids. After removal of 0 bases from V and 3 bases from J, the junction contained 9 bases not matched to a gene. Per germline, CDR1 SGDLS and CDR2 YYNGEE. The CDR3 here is CASSVGGQKKSYEQYF. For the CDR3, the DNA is TGTGCCAGCAGCGTAGGGGGACAGAAGAAGAGCTACGAGCAGTACTTC.

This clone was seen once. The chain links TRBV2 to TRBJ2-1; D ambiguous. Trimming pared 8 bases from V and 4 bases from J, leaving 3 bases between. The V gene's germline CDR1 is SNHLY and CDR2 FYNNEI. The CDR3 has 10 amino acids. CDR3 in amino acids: CASYYNEQFF. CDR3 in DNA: TGTGCCAGCTATTACAATGAGCAGTTCTTC.

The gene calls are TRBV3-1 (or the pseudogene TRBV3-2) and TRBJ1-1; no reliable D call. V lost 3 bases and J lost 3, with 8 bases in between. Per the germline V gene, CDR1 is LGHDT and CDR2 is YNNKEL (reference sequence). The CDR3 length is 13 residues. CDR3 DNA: TGTGCCAGCAGCCATGAAAGACACACTGAAGCTTTCTTT. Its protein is CASSHERHTEAFF.